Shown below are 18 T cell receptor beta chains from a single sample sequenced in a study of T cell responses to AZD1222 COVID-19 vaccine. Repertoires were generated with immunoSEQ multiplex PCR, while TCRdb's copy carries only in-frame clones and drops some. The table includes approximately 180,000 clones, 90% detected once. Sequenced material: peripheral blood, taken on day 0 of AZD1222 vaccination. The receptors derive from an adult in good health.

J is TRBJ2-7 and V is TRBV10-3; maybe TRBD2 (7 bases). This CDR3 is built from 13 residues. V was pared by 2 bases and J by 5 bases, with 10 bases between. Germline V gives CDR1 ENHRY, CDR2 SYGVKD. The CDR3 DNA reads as TGTGCCATCAGTGAGCGGGGGGCTGACGAGCAGTACTTC. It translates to CAISERGADEQYF.

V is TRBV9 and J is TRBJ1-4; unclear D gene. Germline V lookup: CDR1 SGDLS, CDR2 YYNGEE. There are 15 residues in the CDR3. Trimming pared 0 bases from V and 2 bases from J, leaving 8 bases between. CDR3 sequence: CASSVAMGTNEKLFF. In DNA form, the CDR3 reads TGTGCCAGCAGCGTAGCGATGGGCACTAATGAAAAACTGTTTTTT.

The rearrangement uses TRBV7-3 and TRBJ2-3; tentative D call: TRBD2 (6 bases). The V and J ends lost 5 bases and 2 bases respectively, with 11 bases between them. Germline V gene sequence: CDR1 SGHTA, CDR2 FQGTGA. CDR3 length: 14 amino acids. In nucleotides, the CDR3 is TGTGCCAGCAGCCCGGGGACTTACACAGATACGCAGTATTTT. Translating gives CASSPGTYTDTQYF.

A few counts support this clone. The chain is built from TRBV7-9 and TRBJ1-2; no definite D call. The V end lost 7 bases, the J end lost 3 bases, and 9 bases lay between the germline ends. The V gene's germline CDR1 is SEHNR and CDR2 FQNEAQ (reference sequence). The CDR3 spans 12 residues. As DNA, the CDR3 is TGTGCCAGCAACACTTTCGACTATGGCTACACCTTC. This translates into CASNTFDYGYTF.

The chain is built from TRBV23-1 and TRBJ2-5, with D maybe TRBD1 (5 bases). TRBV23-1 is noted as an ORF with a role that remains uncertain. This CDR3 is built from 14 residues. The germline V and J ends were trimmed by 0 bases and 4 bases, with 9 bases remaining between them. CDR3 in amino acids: CASSQSGDGETQYF. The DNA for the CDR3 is TGCGCCAGCAGTCAATCAGGGGATGGAGAGACCCAGTACTTC.

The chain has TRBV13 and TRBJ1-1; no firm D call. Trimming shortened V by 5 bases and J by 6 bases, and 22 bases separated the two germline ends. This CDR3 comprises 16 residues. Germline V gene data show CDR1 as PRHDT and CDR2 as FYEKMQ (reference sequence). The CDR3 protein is CASSRSVSEGEAEAFF. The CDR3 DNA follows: TGTGCCAGCAGCCGCTCGGTATCGGAGGGTGAAGCTGAAGCTTTCTTT.

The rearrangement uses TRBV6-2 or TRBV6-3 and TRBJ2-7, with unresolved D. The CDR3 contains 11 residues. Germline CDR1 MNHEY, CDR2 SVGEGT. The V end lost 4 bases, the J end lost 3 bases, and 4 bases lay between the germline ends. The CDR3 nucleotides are TGTGCCAGCAGTTCGGACTACGAGCAGTACTTC. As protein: CASSSDYEQYF.

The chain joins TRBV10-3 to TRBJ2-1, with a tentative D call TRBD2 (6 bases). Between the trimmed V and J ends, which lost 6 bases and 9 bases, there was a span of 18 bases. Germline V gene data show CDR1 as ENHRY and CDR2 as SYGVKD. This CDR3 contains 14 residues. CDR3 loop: CAISRLEGAGEQFF. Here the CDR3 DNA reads TGTGCCATCAGCCGACTAGAGGGAGCGGGTGAGCAGTTCTTC.

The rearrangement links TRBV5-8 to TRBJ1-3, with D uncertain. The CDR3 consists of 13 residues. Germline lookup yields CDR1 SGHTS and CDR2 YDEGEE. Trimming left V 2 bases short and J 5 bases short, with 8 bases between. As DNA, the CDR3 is TGTGCCAGCAGCTTACGGCAAAGAAACACCATATATTTT. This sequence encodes CASSLRQRNTIYF.

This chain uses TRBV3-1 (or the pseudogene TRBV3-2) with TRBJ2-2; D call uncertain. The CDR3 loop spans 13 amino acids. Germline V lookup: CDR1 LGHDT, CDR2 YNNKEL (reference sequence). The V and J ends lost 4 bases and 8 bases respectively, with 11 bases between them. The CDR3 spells CASSPLWTGELFF. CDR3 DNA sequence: TGTGCCAGCAGCCCACTATGGACGGGGGAGCTGTTTTTT.

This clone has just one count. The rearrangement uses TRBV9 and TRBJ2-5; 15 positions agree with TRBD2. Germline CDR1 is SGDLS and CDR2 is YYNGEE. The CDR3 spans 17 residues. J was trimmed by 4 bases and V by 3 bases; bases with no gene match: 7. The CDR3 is CASSGQGTSGGLETQYF. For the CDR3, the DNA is TGTGCCAGCAGCGGCCAGGGGACTAGCGGGGGGCTAGAGACCCAGTACTTC.

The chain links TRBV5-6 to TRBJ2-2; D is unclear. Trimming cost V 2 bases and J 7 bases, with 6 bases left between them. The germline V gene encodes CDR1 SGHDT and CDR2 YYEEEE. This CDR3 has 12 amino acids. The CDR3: CASSFGFGELFF. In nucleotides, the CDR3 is TGTGCCAGCAGCTTTGGTTTCGGGGAGCTGTTTTTT.

This chain's CDR3 is CASSHRTSGETQYF. The CDR3 DNA reads TGTGCCAGCAGCCATCGTACGTCGGGGGAGACCCAGTACTTC. This rearrangement joins TRBV3-1 (or the pseudogene TRBV3-2) to TRBJ2-5; a weak D match, TRBD2 (5 bases). The CDR3 contains 14 residues. V lost 3 bases and J 5 bases, leaving 13 bases between the germline ends. From germline, CDR1 is LGHDT and CDR2 YNNKEL (reference sequence).

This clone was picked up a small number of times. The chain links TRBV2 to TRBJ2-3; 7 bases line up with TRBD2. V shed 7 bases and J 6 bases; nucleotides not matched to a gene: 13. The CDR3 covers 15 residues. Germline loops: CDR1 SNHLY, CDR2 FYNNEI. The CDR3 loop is CASTSGGILPDTQYF. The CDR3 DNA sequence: TGTGCCAGCACTTCGGGGGGTATTCTCCCGGATACGCAGTATTTT.

CDR3 protein: CASGITGGGNSPLHF. As DNA, the CDR3 is TGTGCTAGTGGTATAACAGGGGGTGGTAATTCACCCCTCCACTTT. The chain recombines TRBV12-5 with TRBJ1-6, with TRBD1 identical over 8 bases. Germline CDR1 and CDR2: LGHNT and FRNRAP. V was clipped by 5 bases and J by 6 bases; unmatched bases: 6. There are 15 residues in the CDR3. Combining the CDR3 with reference TRBV12-5 and TRBJ1-6 gives the whole variable domain DARVTQTPRHKVTEMGQEVTMRCQPILGHNTVFWYRQTMMQGLELLAYFRNRAPLDDSGMPKDRFSAEMPDATLATLKIQPSEPRDSAVYFCASGITGGGNSPLHFGNGTRLTVT.

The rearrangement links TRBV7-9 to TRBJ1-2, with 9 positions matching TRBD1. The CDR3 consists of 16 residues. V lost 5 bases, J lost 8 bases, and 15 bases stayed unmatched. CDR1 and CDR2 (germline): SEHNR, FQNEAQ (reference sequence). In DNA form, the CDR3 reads TGTGCCAGCAGCCCGGGACAGGGTGGGTTGGTTGGCGGCTACACCTTC. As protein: CASSPGQGGLVGGYTF.

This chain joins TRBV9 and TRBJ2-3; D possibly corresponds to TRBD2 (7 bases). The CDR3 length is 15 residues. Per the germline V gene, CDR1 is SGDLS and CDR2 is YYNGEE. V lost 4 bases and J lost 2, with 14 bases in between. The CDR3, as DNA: TGTGCCAGCAGCAGGACAGCGGGGTTCACAGATACGCAGTATTTT. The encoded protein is CASSRTAGFTDTQYF.

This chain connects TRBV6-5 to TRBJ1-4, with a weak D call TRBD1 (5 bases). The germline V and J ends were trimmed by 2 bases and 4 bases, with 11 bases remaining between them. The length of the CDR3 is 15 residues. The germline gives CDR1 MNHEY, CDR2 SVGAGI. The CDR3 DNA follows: TGTGCCAGCAGTTACACGACAGCCTATAATGAAAAACTGTTTTTT. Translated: CASSYTTAYNEKLFF.